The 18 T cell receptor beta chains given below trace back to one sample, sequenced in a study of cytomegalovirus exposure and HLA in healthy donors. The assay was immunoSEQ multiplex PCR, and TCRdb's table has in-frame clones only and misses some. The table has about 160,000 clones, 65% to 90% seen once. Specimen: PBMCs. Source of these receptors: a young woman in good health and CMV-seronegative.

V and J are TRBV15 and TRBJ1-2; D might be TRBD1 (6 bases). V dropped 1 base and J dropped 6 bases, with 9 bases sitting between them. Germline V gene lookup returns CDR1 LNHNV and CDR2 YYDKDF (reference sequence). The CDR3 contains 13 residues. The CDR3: CATSRVPGDGYTF. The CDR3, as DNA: TGTGCCACCAGCAGAGTTCCAGGGGATGGCTACACCTTC.

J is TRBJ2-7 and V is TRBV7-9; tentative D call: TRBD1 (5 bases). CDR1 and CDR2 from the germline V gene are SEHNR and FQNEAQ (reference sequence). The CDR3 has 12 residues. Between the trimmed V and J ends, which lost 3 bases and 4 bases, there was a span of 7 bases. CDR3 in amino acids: CASSFKGYEQYF. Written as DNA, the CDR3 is TGTGCCAGCAGCTTTAAGGGGTACGAGCAGTACTTC.

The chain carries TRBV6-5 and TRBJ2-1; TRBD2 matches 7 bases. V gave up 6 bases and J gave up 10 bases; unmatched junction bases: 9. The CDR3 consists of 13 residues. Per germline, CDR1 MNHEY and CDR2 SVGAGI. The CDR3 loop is CASSLAAGLEQFF. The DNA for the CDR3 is TGTGCCAGCAGCCTAGCGGCAGGCTTAGAGCAGTTCTTC.

In nucleotides, the CDR3 is TGTGCCAGCAGCCCAAGACAGGGTGAGCTGTTTTTT. This sequence encodes CASSPRQGELFF. This chain joins TRBV7-9 and TRBJ2-2; TRBD1 aligns across 7 bases. J gave up 11 bases and V 5 bases, and 5 bases lay outside the gene matches. The CDR3 consists of 12 residues. CDR1 and CDR2 from the germline V gene are SEHNR and FQNEAQ (reference sequence).

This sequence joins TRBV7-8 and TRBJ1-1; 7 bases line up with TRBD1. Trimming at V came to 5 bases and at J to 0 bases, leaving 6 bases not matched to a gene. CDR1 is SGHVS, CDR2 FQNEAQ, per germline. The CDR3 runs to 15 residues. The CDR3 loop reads CASSQRDRVNTEAFF. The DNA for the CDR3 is TGTGCCAGCAGCCAACGTGACAGGGTGAACACTGAAGCTTTCTTT.

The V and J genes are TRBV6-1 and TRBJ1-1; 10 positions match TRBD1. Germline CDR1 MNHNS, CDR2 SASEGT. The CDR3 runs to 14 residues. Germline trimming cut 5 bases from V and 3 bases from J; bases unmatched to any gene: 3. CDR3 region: CASSLGQGYTEAFF. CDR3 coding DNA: TGTGCCAGCAGTCTGGGACAGGGGTACACTGAAGCTTTCTTT.

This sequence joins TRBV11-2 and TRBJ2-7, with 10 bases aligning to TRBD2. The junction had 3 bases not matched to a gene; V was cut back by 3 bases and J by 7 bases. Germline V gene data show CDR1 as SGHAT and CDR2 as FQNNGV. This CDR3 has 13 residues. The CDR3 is CASSFLAGGEQYF. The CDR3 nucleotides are TGTGCCAGCAGCTTTTTAGCGGGAGGAGAGCAGTACTTC.

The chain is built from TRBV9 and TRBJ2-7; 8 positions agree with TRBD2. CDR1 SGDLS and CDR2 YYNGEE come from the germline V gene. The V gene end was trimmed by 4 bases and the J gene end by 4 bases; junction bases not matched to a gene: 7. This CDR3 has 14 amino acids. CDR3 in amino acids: CASSPGRAGYEQYF. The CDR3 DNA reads TGTGCCAGCAGCCCCGGGAGGGCGGGGTACGAGCAGTACTTC. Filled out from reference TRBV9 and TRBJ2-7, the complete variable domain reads DSGVTQTPKHLITATGQRVTLRCSPRSGDLSVYWYQQSLDQGLQFLIQYYNGEERAKGNILERFSAQQFPDLHSELNLSSLELGDSALYFCASSPGRAGYEQYFGPGTRLTVT.

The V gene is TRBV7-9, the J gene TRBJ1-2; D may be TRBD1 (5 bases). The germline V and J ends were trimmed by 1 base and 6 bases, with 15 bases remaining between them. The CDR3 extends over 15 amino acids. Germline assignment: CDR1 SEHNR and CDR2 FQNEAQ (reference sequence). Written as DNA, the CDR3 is TGTGCCAGCAGCTTAGGGATGCCCGAAGGGGATGGCTACACCTTC. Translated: CASSLGMPEGDGYTF.

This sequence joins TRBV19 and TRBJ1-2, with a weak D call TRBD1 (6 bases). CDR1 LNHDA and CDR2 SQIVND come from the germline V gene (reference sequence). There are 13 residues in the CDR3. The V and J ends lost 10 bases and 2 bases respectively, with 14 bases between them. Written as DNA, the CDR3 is TGTGCCACTACGGGACACCTGAACTATGGCTACACCTTC. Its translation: CATTGHLNYGYTF.

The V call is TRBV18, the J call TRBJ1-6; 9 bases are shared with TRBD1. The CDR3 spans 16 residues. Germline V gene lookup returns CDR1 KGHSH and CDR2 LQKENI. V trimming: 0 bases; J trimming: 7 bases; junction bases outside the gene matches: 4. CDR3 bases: TGTGCCAGCTCACCACCGACAGGGGGTGGAAATTCACCCCTCCACTTT. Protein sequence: CASSPPTGGGNSPLHF.

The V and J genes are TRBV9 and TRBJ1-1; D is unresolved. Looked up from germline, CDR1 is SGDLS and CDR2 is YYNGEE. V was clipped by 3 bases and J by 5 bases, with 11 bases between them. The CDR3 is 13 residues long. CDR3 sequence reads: CASSAERRTEAFF. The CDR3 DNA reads TGTGCCAGCAGCGCGGAAAGGAGGACTGAAGCTTTCTTT.

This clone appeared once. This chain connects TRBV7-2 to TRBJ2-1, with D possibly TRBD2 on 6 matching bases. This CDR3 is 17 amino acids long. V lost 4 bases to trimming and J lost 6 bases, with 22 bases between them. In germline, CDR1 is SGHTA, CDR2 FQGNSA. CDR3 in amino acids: CASSSQPGLPLSNEQFF. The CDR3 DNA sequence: TGTGCCAGCAGCTCTCAACCGGGACTCCCACTTTCCAATGAGCAGTTCTTC.

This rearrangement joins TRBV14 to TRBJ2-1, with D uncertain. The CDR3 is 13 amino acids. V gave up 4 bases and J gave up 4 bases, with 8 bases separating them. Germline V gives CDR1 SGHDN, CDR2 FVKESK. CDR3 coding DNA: TGTGCCAGCAGCCGTGACTTGTACAATGAGCAGTTCTTC. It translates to CASSRDLYNEQFF.

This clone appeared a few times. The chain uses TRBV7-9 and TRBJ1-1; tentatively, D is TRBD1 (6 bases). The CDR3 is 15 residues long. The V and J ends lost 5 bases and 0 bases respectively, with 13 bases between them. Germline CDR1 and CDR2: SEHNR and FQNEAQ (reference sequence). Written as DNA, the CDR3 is TGTGCCAGCAGCCCTCCAAGACAGGTGAACACTGAAGCTTTCTTT. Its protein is CASSPPRQVNTEAFF.

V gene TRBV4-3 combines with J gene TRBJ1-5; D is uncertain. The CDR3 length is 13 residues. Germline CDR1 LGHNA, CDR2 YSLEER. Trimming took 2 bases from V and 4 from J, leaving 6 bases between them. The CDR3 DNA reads TGCGCCAGCAGCCAACAAGCTAATCAGCCCCAGCATTTT. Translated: CASSQQANQPQHF.

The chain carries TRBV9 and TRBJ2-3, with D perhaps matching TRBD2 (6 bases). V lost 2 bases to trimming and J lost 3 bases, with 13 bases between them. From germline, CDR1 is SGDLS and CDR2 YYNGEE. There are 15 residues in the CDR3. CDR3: CASSVRDGGTDTQYF. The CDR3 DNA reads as TGTGCCAGCAGCGTCCGGGACGGGGGTACAGATACGCAGTATTTT.

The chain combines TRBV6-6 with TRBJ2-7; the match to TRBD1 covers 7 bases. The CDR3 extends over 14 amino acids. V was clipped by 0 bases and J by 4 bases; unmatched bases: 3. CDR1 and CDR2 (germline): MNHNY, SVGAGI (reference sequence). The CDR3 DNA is TGTGCCAGCAGTTACTCGATCAGGGGGTACGAGCAGTACTTC. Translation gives CASSYSIRGYEQYF.